Listed here is a single T cell receptor beta chain. The protocol was immunoSEQ multiplex PCR, while the TCRdb copy is restricted to in-frame clones and leaves out a portion. Counted here are more than 200,000 clones, more than 75% occurring once; the ten biggest clones make up around 5%. This sample is drawn from a study of blood T cell repertoires in COVID-19. CDR3 size: 16 residues. V dropped 0 bases and J dropped 3 bases, with 13 bases sitting between them. Germline V gives CDR1 SGDLS, CDR2 YYNGEE. The clonotype originates from an older woman with COVID-19, enrolled during active disease. The genes are TRBV9 and TRBJ2-1; maybe TRBD2 (6 bases). Specimen: peripheral blood. The CDR3 reads CASSVGGSGGYNEQFF. The CDR3 DNA is TGTGCCAGCAGCGTAGGGGGTAGCGGCGGCTACAATGAGCAGTTCTTC. Looking up the rest from reference TRBV9 and TRBJ2-1 gives the full variable domain: DSGVTQTPKHLITATGQRVTLRCSPRSGDLSVYWYQQSLDQGLQFLIQYYNGEERAKGNILERFSAQQFPDLHSELNLSSLELGDSALYFCASSVGGSGGYNEQFFGPGTRLTVL.